This TCR beta chain was found in a study of blood T cell repertoires in COVID-19 (dated by TCRdb to about 2020). Background for the entire study: Samples from collaborators originated in the United States, Italy and Spain and spanned both the acute and convalescent phases of COVID-19. The material from the prospective study consisted of cDNA or gDNA derived from T cells, B-cell-depleted T cells, or PBMCs. Deeply sampled blood TCRbeta repertoires from subjects exposed to, actively infected with, or recovered from COVID-19 were included in the dataset. The repertoires were released in a freely available public database meant as a resource for research on the immune response to SARS-CoV-2. The samples were drawn from the first 160 participants of the ongoing ImmuneRACE study and from 950 to 1,500 subjects provided by 6 global collaborators. A de-identified subject ID, COVID-19 status, age in years and sex were almost always included in the sample metadata. Where available, HLA class I and class II types were obtained from metadata supplied by the sample provider rather than from assay-based typing. The investigation overall reported the following: How much clinical and demographic metadata was included differed by source and by participant, and the metadata was provided uncurated.

TCRbeta CDR3 regions were amplified from genomic DNA by means of the immunoSEQ Assay, a bias-controlled multiplex PCR. On the study's bioinformatics: Within the assay, amplification of reference gene primers was used to estimate how many nucleated cells each sample contained. To quantify the absolute abundance of each unique TCRbeta CDR3 rearrangement, sequence reads were collapsed and filtered. For each sample, productive Simpson clonality was calculated as the square root of Simpson's diversity index over productive rearrangements. TCRdb's version of the immuneACCESS table is confined to in-frame rearrangements and falls short of the full clone set. An unresolved V gene accounts for under half of the shortfall where checked; the remainder is of unknown origin. V, J and clone size derive from that table, while D and trimming were established from the DNA sequence. A total of under 450,000 clones appear in this sample, around 88% of them only once. The top ten clonotypes cover 7.1% of the sample.

To note about this clone: Its antigen remains unidentified. Base qualities are missing; no much larger clone stands one base away.

V loses 0 bases of germline sequence and J loses 5 bases, and the interval between the two ends is 13 bases. Spanning cysteine to phenylalanine, the CDR3 consists of 15 amino acids. The only DNA kept is the CDR3, 45 bases in frame from the first base. CDR1 is given as GTSNPN and CDR2 as SVGIG, both from the germline V gene (reference sequence). One collaborating source in Seattle enrolled patients during active infection and followed them longitudinally through the course of disease. Whole blood was collected in K2EDTA tubes by collaborating institutions according to the institutions' own protocols. For TCRbeta analysis, collaborators shipped samples in one of three forms: frozen whole blood, isolated PBMCs, or DNA extracted from either of those sample types.

This TCR was recovered from a woman aged 55 to 70 with COVID-19, enrolled during active disease. The receptor chain draws on TRBV30 and TRBJ1-4; 5 matching bases give a weak D call of TRBD1. Sequenced sample: peripheral blood. Read as DNA, the sequence is TGTGCCTGGAGTGTACCTCAGGGATGGAATGAAAAACTGTTTTTT. This encodes CAWSVPQGWNEKLFF.